The clone carrying this T cell receptor beta chain was seen a few times. From germline, CDR1 is SGHTA and CDR2 FQGNSA. With 1 base removed from V and 10 bases from J, the gap between germline ends came to 11 bases. This CDR3 is 13 amino acids long. The sample belongs to a study of control samples from healthy donors and cancer patients. Only in-frame clones appear in the TCRdb table, and some are missing; sequencing was by immunoSEQ multiplex PCR. The repertoire holds some 41,000 clones, with around 87% as singletons. Sequencing input: PBMCs. The chain has TRBV7-2 and TRBJ2-1; no reliable D call. This sequence was found in a woman aged 60-70 years with lung cancer. The CDR3 DNA reads as TGTGCCAGCAGCTTAGAGGCGACGAACGAGCAGTTCTTC. This gives the protein CASSLEATNEQFF. The variable domain in full, completed from reference TRBV7-2 and TRBJ2-1, reads GAGVSQSPSNKVTEKGKDVELRCDPISGHTALYWYRQSLGQGLEFLIYFQGNSAPDKSGLPSDRFSAERTGGSVSTLTIQRTQQEDSAVYLCASSLEATNEQFFGPGTRLTVL.